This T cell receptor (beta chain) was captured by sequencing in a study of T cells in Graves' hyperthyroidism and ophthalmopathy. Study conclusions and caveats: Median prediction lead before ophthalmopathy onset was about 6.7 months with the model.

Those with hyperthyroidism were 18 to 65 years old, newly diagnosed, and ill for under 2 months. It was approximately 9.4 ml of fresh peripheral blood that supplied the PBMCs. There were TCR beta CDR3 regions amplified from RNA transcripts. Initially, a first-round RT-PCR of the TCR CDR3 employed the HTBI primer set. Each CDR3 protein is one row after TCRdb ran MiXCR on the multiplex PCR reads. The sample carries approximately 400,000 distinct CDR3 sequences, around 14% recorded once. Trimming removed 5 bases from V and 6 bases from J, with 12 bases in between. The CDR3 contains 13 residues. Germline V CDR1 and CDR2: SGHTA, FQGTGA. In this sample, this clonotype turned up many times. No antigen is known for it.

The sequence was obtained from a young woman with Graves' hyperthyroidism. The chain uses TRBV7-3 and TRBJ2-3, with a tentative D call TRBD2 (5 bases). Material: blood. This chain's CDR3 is CASSALGSDTQYF. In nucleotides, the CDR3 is TGTGCCAGCAGCGCCCTTGGGAGCGATACGCAGTATTTT. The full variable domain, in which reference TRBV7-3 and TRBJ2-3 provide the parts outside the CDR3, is GAGVSQTPSNKVTEKGKYVELRCDPISGHTALYWYRQSLGQGPEFLIYFQGTGAADDSGLPNDRFFAVRPEGSVSTLKIQRTERGDSAVYLCASSALGSDTQYFGPGTRLTVL.